The 21 T cell receptor beta chains below were found in one sample sequenced in a study of blood T cell repertoires in COVID-19. Repertoires were generated with immunoSEQ multiplex PCR, while TCRdb's copy carries only in-frame clones and drops some. The sample contains over 95,000 clones, approximately 85% of which appear only once. The sequenced material came from peripheral blood. The receptors shown here come from a woman of 80 years or more with active or convalescent COVID-19.

This rearrangement joins TRBV9 to TRBJ2-1, with a weak D call TRBD2 (6 bases). The V gene's germline CDR1 is SGDLS and CDR2 YYNGEE. The germline V and J ends were trimmed by 2 bases and 8 bases, with 14 bases remaining between them. This CDR3 has 14 amino acids. CDR3 nucleotide sequence: TGTGCCAGCAGCGTCACTAGCCAGATGGATGAGCAGTTCTTC. Translating it yields CASSVTSQMDEQFF.

This chain connects TRBV6-5 to TRBJ2-5; 7 bases agree with TRBD2. CDR1 is MNHEY and CDR2 is SVGAGI in the germline V gene. CDR3 size: 15 residues. V dropped 2 bases and J dropped 5; count of bases not matched to a gene: 8. DNA for the CDR3: TGTGCCAGCAGTTACGGGGGGAGGGCCTTTGAGACCCAGTACTTC. This codes for CASSYGGRAFETQYF.

The gene calls are TRBV5-4 and TRBJ1-4; 7 nucleotides agree with TRBD1. The J segment lost 8 bases and the V segment lost 2 bases, leaving 6 bases of the junction unmatched. CDR1 is SGHNT, CDR2 YYREEE, per germline (reference sequence). CDR3 length equals 14 residues. The CDR3 DNA reads TGTGCCAGCAGCTTAGGGGACAGAGGGGAAAAACTGTTTTTT. It codes for CASSLGDRGEKLFF. Filled out from reference TRBV5-4 and TRBJ1-4, the complete variable domain reads ETGVTQSPTHLIKTRGQQVTLRCSSQSGHNTVSWYQQALGQGPQFIFQYYREEENGRGNFPPRFSGLQFPNYSSELNVNALELDDSALYLCASSLGDRGEKLFFGSGTQLSVL.

The chain recombines TRBV6-7 with TRBJ2-5; 13 bases are shared with TRBD2. TRBV6-7 is treated as an ORF (open reading frame) with a function not yet certain. This CDR3 contains 17 residues. V lost 4 bases, J lost 2 bases, and 7 bases stayed unmatched. The CDR3, as DNA: TGTGCCAGCAGTTGCCCTTGGACTAGCGGGGGTCAAGAGACCCAGTACTTC. Residues: CASSCPWTSGGQETQYF.

CDR3 amino acids: CASSPRAQNTEAFF. CDR3 in DNA: TGTGCCAGCTCACCACGAGCTCAGAACACTGAAGCTTTCTTT. The V gene is TRBV18, the J gene TRBJ1-1; no firm D call. V lost 1 base and J lost 1, with 7 bases in between. CDR1 and CDR2 (germline): KGHSH, LQKENI. CDR3 size: 14 residues.

The chain is built from TRBV19 and TRBJ2-3; 7 nucleotides agree with TRBD2. Germline V CDR1 and CDR2: LNHDA, SQIVND (reference sequence). V gave up 1 base and J gave up 2 bases; unmatched junction bases: 3. The CDR3 length is 15 residues. The CDR3 region is CASSIGGGTTDTQYF. For the CDR3, the DNA is TGTGCCAGTAGTATAGGGGGGGGAACCACAGATACGCAGTATTTT. The full variable domain, with the rest looked up from reference TRBV19 and TRBJ2-3, is DGGITQSPKYLFRKEGQNVTLSCEQNLNHDAMYWYRQDPGQGLRLIYYSQIVNDFQKGDIAEGYSVSREKKESFPLTVTSAQKNPTAFYLCASSIGGGTTDTQYFGPGTRLTVL.

In this sample, this clone turned up once. The V gene is TRBV7-6, the J gene TRBJ1-2; D ambiguous. Germline assignment: CDR1 SGHVS and CDR2 FNYEAQ. The length of the CDR3 is 14 residues. V was clipped by 0 bases and J by 5 bases, with 10 bases between them. CDR3 in DNA: TGTGCCAGCAGCTTAGCGGCAGGAGGGTATGGCTACACCTTC. Protein product: CASSLAAGGYGYTF.

The chain employs TRBV2 and TRBJ2-7; TRBD2 matches at 8 bases. Germline V gene data show CDR1 as SNHLY and CDR2 as FYNNEI. The CDR3 is made up of 18 amino acids. With V trimmed by 0 bases and J by 2 bases, 12 bases remained unmatched. In DNA form, the CDR3 reads TGTGCCAGCAGTGAAGCCCCGGGAGGGAGCGGGCCCGCCTACGAGCAGTACTTC. Translation gives CASSEAPGGSGPAYEQYF.

CDR3 DNA: TGTGCCAGCCCGAAAACCCTTGGCGGGCCGACCTACGAGCAGTACTTC. It is translated as CASPKTLGGPTYEQYF. The chain has TRBV28 and TRBJ2-7, with D tentatively TRBD2 (5 bases). Per the germline V gene, CDR1 is MDHEN and CDR2 is SYDVKM. Trimming pared 8 bases from V and 2 bases from J, leaving 22 bases between. The CDR3 has 16 amino acids.

The J gene is TRBJ2-3, the V gene TRBV5-5; a weak D match, TRBD2 (5 bases). The CDR3 is 17 amino acids. V was shortened by 0 bases and J by 0 bases, with 14 bases between the two germline ends. In germline, CDR1 is SGHKS, CDR2 YYEKEE (reference sequence). The CDR3 sequence is CASSLAAGRASTDTQYF. Here the CDR3 DNA reads TGTGCCAGCAGCTTGGCGGCGGGTAGGGCTAGCACAGATACGCAGTATTTT.

This clone was detected many times. The V call is TRBV19, the J call TRBJ1-1; D possibly corresponds to TRBD1 (6 bases). This CDR3 comprises 15 residues. Per the germline V gene, CDR1 is LNHDA and CDR2 is SQIVND (reference sequence). Between the trimmed V and J ends, which lost 1 base and 4 bases, there was a span of 13 bases. CDR3: CASSIGTGSGTEAFF. As DNA, the CDR3 is TGTGCCAGTAGTATAGGAACAGGGTCCGGCACTGAAGCTTTCTTT. Together with reference TRBV19 and TRBJ1-1, the CDR3 gives the full variable domain: DGGITQSPKYLFRKEGQNVTLSCEQNLNHDAMYWYRQDPGQGLRLIYYSQIVNDFQKGDIAEGYSVSREKKESFPLTVTSAQKNPTAFYLCASSIGTGSGTEAFFGQGTRLTVV.

The rearrangement joins TRBV10-1 to TRBJ2-1; D is unresolved. Germline CDR1 and CDR2: WNHNN and SYGVQD (reference sequence). Trimming removed 6 bases from V and 4 bases from J, with 19 bases in between. The CDR3 runs to 16 residues. DNA for the CDR3: TGCGCCAGCAGCGCAAGTGGGCCGGAAGTATACAATGAGCAGTTCTTC. Translated: CASSASGPEVYNEQFF.

The chain couples TRBV10-2 to TRBJ2-7; 11 nucleotides align to TRBD1. There are 15 residues in the CDR3. The germline CDR1 and CDR2 sequences are WSHSY and SAAADI. V lost 7 bases, J lost 2 bases, and 7 bases stayed unmatched. The CDR3 sequence: CASKLDRGQTYEQYF. CDR3 sequence (DNA): TGCGCCAGCAAACTGGACAGGGGGCAAACCTACGAGCAGTACTTC.

V and J are TRBV7-9 and TRBJ2-1; D call uncertain. The CDR3 is 14 amino acids. Germline CDR1 reads SEHNR; CDR2 reads FQNEAQ (reference sequence). V was shortened by 6 bases and J by 5 bases, with 14 bases between the two germline ends. CDR3 amino acids: CASSLSVWDNEQFF. CDR3 bases: TGTGCCAGCAGTCTCAGCGTGTGGGACAATGAGCAGTTCTTC.

CDR3 sequence reads: CASSQGATDTQYF. CDR3 in DNA: TGCGCCAGCAGCCAAGGGGCTACAGATACGCAGTATTTT. J is TRBJ2-3 and V is TRBV4-1; no clear D. CDR1 is MGHRA, CDR2 YSYEKL, per germline. V was trimmed by 1 base and J by 3 bases, leaving 5 bases between them. The length of the CDR3 is 13 residues.

The sample holds a few counts of this clone. The chain links TRBV2 to TRBJ1-6, with TRBD1 as a possible D gene (6 bases). CDR1 SNHLY and CDR2 FYNNEI come from the germline V gene. CDR3 size: 13 residues. V lost 6 bases, J lost 10 bases, and 13 bases lay in between. The CDR3 bases are TGTGCCAGCAGGGGGGCAGTTGGATCACCCCTCCACTTT. Protein sequence: CASRGAVGSPLHF.

The gene calls are TRBV12-3 or TRBV12-4 and TRBJ2-7; D not certain. The V gene lost 1 base and the J gene lost 11 bases, with 9 bases spanning the gap. The length of the CDR3 is 11 residues. This CDR3 is CASSLDSREYF. CDR3 in DNA: TGTGCCAGCAGTTTAGACAGCCGAGAGTACTTC.

The V and J genes are TRBV6-5 and TRBJ1-2, with TRBD1 as a possible D gene (6 bases). The ends were cut back, 5 bases at V and 4 bases at J, with 14 bases in the middle. Per germline, CDR1 MNHEY and CDR2 SVGAGI. The CDR3 extends over 14 amino acids. CDR3 protein: CASSPQGIGYGYTF. In DNA form, the CDR3 reads TGTGCCAGCAGTCCTCAGGGGATAGGCTATGGCTACACCTTC.

The rearrangement joins TRBV23-1 to TRBJ2-3; 9 nucleotides agree with TRBD1. TRBV23-1 qualifies as an ORF whose function is uncertain. The CDR3 sequence is 16 residues long. V dropped 7 bases and J dropped 7; count of bases not matched to a gene: 15. The CDR3 sequence: CASISPRDREGNTQYF. CDR3 DNA: TGCGCCAGCATAAGTCCCCGGGACAGGGAGGGGAATACGCAGTATTTT.

V usage is TRBV14 and J usage is TRBJ2-2; D remains ambiguous. V dropped 0 bases and J dropped 6 bases, with 8 bases sitting between them. This CDR3 contains 14 residues. Germline-derived CDR1 and CDR2 are SGHDN and FVKESK. The CDR3 DNA is TGTGCCAGCAGCCAAGACCTAGTTGCCGGGGAGCTGTTTTTT. Its translation: CASSQDLVAGELFF.

The rearrangement uses TRBV2 and TRBJ2-7; D might be TRBD2 (5 bases). CDR1 is SNHLY, CDR2 FYNNEI, per germline. V lost 1 base and J lost 6, with 7 bases in between. The CDR3 is 12 residues long. In DNA form, the CDR3 reads TGTGCCAGCAGTGAAGGGGCGGGCGAGCAGTACTTC. Encoded protein: CASSEGAGEQYF.